The 2 T cell receptor beta chains below come from one sample, sequenced in a study of T-cell memory formation after mild COVID-19. TCRdb processed the 5' RACE reads anew with MiXCR; each CDR3 protein has one entry. The sample has 150,000 to 200,000 distinct CDR3 sequences, about 9.9% seen once; the top ten hold 3.5% to 4%. The sample comprised PBMCs or a T cell subset sorted from them (not recorded which). Receptors originate from a man aged 18 to 29 who had mild COVID-19 (a few samples of this study predate the infection). Cell type and time point are not known.

This clonotype was detected a few times. V usage is TRBV20-1 and J usage is TRBJ2-3; no firm D call. V was clipped by 3 bases and J by 1 base, with 11 bases between them. The CDR3 runs to 14 residues. The germline V gene has CDR1 DFQATT and CDR2 SNEGSKA (reference sequence). CDR3 loop: CSASWGRGTDTQYF. DNA for the CDR3: TGCAGTGCTAGCTGGGGTCGGGGCACAGATACGCAGTATTTT.

This clonotype was recorded a few times. The chain employs TRBV6-2 or TRBV6-3 and TRBJ1-1, with 11 bases that match TRBD1. The CDR3 loop spans 15 amino acids. Germline CDR1 reads MNHEY; CDR2 reads SVGEGT. J gave up 5 bases and V 5 bases, and 7 bases lay outside the gene matches. This CDR3 reads CASSADRGPWTEAFF. CDR3 nucleotides: TGTGCCAGCAGTGCGGACAGGGGGCCTTGGACTGAAGCTTTCTTT.